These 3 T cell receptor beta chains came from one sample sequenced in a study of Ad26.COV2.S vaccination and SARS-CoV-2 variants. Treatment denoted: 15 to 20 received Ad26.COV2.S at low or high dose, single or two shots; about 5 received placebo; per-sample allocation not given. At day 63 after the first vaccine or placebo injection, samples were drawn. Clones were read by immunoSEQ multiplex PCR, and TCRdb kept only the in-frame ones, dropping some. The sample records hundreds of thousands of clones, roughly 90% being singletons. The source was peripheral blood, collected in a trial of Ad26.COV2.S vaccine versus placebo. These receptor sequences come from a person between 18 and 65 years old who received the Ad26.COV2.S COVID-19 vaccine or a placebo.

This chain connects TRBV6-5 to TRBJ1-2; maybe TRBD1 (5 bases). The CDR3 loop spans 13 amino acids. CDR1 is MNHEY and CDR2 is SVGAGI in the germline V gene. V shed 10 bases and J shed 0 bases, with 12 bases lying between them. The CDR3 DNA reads TGTGCCACTACGGACACACCTAACTATGGCTACACCTTC. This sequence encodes CATTDTPNYGYTF.

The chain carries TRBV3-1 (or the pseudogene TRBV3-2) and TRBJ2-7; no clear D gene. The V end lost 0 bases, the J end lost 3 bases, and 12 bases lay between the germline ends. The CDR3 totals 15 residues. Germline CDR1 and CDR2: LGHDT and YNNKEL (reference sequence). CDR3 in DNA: TGTGCCAGCAGCCAAGAAGGGTGGGCCAGCTACGAGCAGTACTTC. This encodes CASSQEGWASYEQYF.

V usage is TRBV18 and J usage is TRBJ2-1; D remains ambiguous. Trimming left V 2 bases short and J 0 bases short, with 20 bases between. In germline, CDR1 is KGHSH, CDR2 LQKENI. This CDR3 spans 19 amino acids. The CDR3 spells CASSPFTPSRQSSYNEQFF. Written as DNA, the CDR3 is TGTGCCAGCTCACCATTTACTCCTTCTCGTCAGAGCTCCTACAATGAGCAGTTCTTC.